This T cell receptor beta chain comes out of a study of T cells after yellow fever vaccination. Study results and caveats: A minor fraction of clonotypes spanned both CD4 and CD8 compartments. A large majority of primary-vaccination clones showed up again after the booster (approximately 95% CD4, about 87% CD8). Abundant bulk-derived clonotypes could contaminate FACS-sorted repertoires.

For TCR, cDNA came from 5'RACE template switching, which added a universal primer site and UMIs. TCRdb re-analysed the 5' RACE reads in MiXCR, keeping a single row per CDR3 protein. The sample consists of just under 600,000 distinct CDR3 sequences, about 13% of them appearing once. Note on this clonotype: Antigen unknown.

The V and J ends lost 4 bases and 1 base respectively, with 8 bases between them. This CDR3 comprises 15 residues. Sequencing was performed on PBMCs, taken on the day of the yellow fever booster vaccination. The source of this sequence is a man aged 25-40 years who received the YFV17D yellow fever vaccine. The gene calls are TRBV12-3 or TRBV12-4 and TRBJ2-6; D possibly corresponds to TRBD1 (5 bases). Written as DNA, the CDR3 is TGTGCCAGCAGTTCAGGGTTGTCTGGGGCCAACGTCCTGACTTTC. It specifies CASSSGLSGANVLTF.